This entry features one TCR beta chain sequence. Germline V gene data show CDR1 as LGHNA and CDR2 as YNFKEQ. CDR3 length: 17 residues. V was clipped by 4 bases and J by 5 bases; unmatched bases: 12. This sample is drawn from a study of blood T cell repertoires in COVID-19. TCRdb's table, derived via immunoSEQ multiplex PCR, lists solely in-frame clones and lacks some. This table has approximately 26,000 clones, 70% to 90% appearing once. The V and J genes are TRBV4-2 and TRBJ2-1, with 9 nucleotides matching TRBD2. The sample consisted of peripheral blood. This TCR was recovered from a human donor in a cohort sampled during active COVID-19. The CDR3 nucleotides read TGTGCCAGCAGCCTAGCTAAGGTGGCTAGCGGGAACAATGAGCAGTTCTTC. Its translation: CASSLAKVASGNNEQFF.